The 18 T cell receptor beta chains reported below all come from one sample, sequenced in a study of blood T cell repertoires in COVID-19. Some clones are missing from TCRdb's copy, which holds only in-frame ones; the method was immunoSEQ multiplex PCR. The repertoire holds 110,000 to 150,000 clones, with around 80% as singletons. The source material was peripheral blood. The receptors here all came from a woman in her 50s with acute or convalescent COVID-19.

This clone was seen a few times. CDR3 residues: CASSQEWGTANEKLFF. In DNA form, the CDR3 reads TGCGCCAGCAGCCAAGAATGGGGGACAGCAAATGAAAAACTGTTTTTT. The chain employs TRBV4-3 and TRBJ1-4, with 7 positions matching TRBD1. The CDR3 loop spans 16 amino acids. Per germline, CDR1 LGHNA and CDR2 YSLEER. V lost 0 bases and J lost 5; bases outside the gene matches: 6.

The chain combines TRBV4-3 with TRBJ2-7, with TRBD1 identical over 8 bases. CDR1 is LGHNA, CDR2 YSLEER, per germline. The CDR3 is made up of 14 amino acids. The junction had 10 bases not matched to a gene; V was cut back by 6 bases and J by 6 bases. The CDR3 loop reads CASRQTGADGEQYF. CDR3 coding DNA: TGCGCCAGCAGGCAGACAGGGGCTGATGGCGAGCAGTACTTC.

The chain combines TRBV6-2 or TRBV6-3 with TRBJ1-5; D uncertain. This CDR3 spans 12 amino acids. Germline CDR1 and CDR2: MNHEY and SVGEGT. Trimming stripped 6 bases from V and 7 bases from J, with 10 bases between. The CDR3: CASSLILQPQHF. As DNA, the CDR3 is TGTGCCAGCAGCCTAATTCTCCAGCCCCAGCATTTT.

CDR3 sequence reads: CASSLPYVEKLFF. CDR3 coding DNA: TGTGCCAGCAGCCTACCGTACGTTGAAAAACTGTTTTTT. This chain uses TRBV5-5 with TRBJ1-4; D gene unclear. The CDR3 consists of 13 residues. Trimming removed 4 bases at V and 7 bases at J, with 11 bases between. Germline V gives CDR1 SGHKS, CDR2 YYEKEE (reference sequence).

V usage is TRBV4-3 and J usage is TRBJ2-1; D might be TRBD1 (6 bases). V lost 0 bases to trimming and J lost 10 bases, with 25 bases between them. Germline CDR1 and CDR2: LGHNA and YSLEER. The CDR3 totals 18 residues. CDR3 residues: CASSQDRPTLYRAEEQFF. The CDR3 DNA sequence: TGCGCCAGCAGCCAAGATCGGCCCACCCTTTACAGGGCTGAGGAGCAGTTCTTC.

This clone has just one count. This chain connects TRBV6-2 or TRBV6-3 to TRBJ1-5; D perhaps matches TRBD1 (5 bases). CDR1 and CDR2 from the germline V gene are MNHEY and SVGEGT. V was clipped by 2 bases and J by 1 base, with 15 bases between them. There are 17 residues in the CDR3. The CDR3 DNA reads as TGTGCCAGCAGTTACCGGGGGGAGATCAAAAGCAATCAGCCCCAGCATTTT. Amino acids: CASSYRGEIKSNQPQHF.

The chain has TRBV6-2 or TRBV6-3 and TRBJ2-1, with D perhaps matching TRBD2 (5 bases). Trimming took off 4 bases at V and 5 bases at J, with 12 bases between the two ends. Germline CDR1 MNHEY, CDR2 SVGEGT. The CDR3 contains 14 residues. CDR3: CASSSRVRNNEQFF. The CDR3 DNA reads as TGTGCCAGCAGTTCGAGGGTACGAAACAATGAGCAGTTCTTC.

This chain links TRBV7-8 with TRBJ2-7, with D possibly being TRBD2 (6 bases). Germline V gives CDR1 SGHVS, CDR2 FQNEAQ. V lost 6 bases and J lost 5, with 23 bases in between. The CDR3 is 16 amino acids. The CDR3 is CASSYRTRGSQDEQYF. The CDR3 nucleotides read TGTGCCAGCAGTTACAGGACTCGGGGGAGTCAGGACGAGCAGTACTTC.

V is TRBV19 and J is TRBJ1-1; TRBD1 might be the D (6 bases). Trimming removed 8 bases from V and 5 bases from J, with 18 bases in between. Germline CDR1 and CDR2: LNHDA and SQIVND (reference sequence). The CDR3 runs to 14 residues. The CDR3 spells CASLSSGAQTEAFF. DNA for the CDR3: TGTGCCAGTCTTTCTTCAGGGGCCCAAACTGAAGCTTTCTTT.

The chain joins TRBV11-1 to TRBJ2-2; D is undetermined. V was trimmed by 4 bases and J by 6 bases, leaving 9 bases between them. The CDR3 is made up of 13 amino acids. Germline V gene data show CDR1 as SGHAT and CDR2 as FQDESV (reference sequence). The CDR3 sequence: CASSYKPSGELFF. The DNA for the CDR3 is TGTGCCAGCAGCTACAAACCGTCCGGGGAGCTGTTTTTT.

The CDR3 protein is CASSHLSGVAFF. The DNA for the CDR3 is TGTGCCAGCAGCCACCTAAGCGGGGTGGCTTTCTTT. The rearrangement uses TRBV3-1 (or the pseudogene TRBV3-2) and TRBJ1-1; no definite D call. V was clipped by 3 bases and J by 11 bases, with 13 bases between them. CDR1 and CDR2 (germline): LGHDT, YNNKEL (reference sequence). The CDR3 covers 12 residues.

The gene calls are TRBV6-5 and TRBJ2-1, with D hard to call. The CDR3 is 14 amino acids. Germline lookup yields CDR1 MNHEY and CDR2 SVGAGI. The V and J ends lost 2 bases and 3 bases respectively, with 8 bases between them. The CDR3 is CASSYAQIYNEQFF. The CDR3, as DNA: TGTGCCAGCAGTTACGCACAGATCTACAATGAGCAGTTCTTC.

The chain joins TRBV18 to TRBJ1-2; possibly TRBD1 for D (5 bases). V was pared by 6 bases and J by 3 bases, with 14 bases between. Looked up from germline, CDR1 is KGHSH and CDR2 is LQKENI. CDR3 size: 14 residues. As DNA, the CDR3 is TGTGCCAGCTCGCCGAGAGACAGCTACTATGGCTACACCTTC. The encoded protein is CASSPRDSYYGYTF. Full variable domain (missing parts from reference TRBV18 and TRBJ1-2): NAGVMQNPRHLVRRRGQEARLRCSPMKGHSHVYWYRQLPEEGLKFMVYLQKENIIDESGMPKERFSAEFPKEGPSILRIQQVVRGDSAAYFCASSPRDSYYGYTFGSGTRLTVV.

This clone was picked up one time. V is TRBV6-5 and J is TRBJ1-1; the match to TRBD1 covers 8 bases. CDR1 and CDR2 (germline): MNHEY, SVGAGI. This CDR3 region has 14 residues. Losses at the gene ends were 7 bases for V and 0 bases for J; bases not matched to a gene: 4. CDR3 residues: CASNPGGMNTEAFF. CDR3 sequence (DNA): TGTGCCAGCAATCCAGGGGGCATGAACACTGAAGCTTTCTTT.

This chain connects TRBV4-3 to TRBJ2-3; 10 bases are shared with TRBD2. The V gene's germline CDR1 is LGHNA and CDR2 YSLEER. With 1 base clipped from V and 2 bases from J, the junction kept 3 bases outside the gene matches. The CDR3 spans 16 residues. CDR3 in amino acids: CASSQALAGITDTQYF. CDR3 in DNA: TGCGCCAGCAGCCAAGCACTAGCGGGGATCACAGATACGCAGTATTTT.

The rearrangement links TRBV28 to TRBJ1-6; D is possibly TRBD1 (6 bases). Germline V gives CDR1 MDHEN, CDR2 SYDVKM. The V end was cut by 1 base, the J end by 13 bases, with 17 bases between. The CDR3 loop spans 15 amino acids. The CDR3 here is CASSLYTGTSAPLHF. CDR3 sequence (DNA): TGTGCCAGCAGTTTATATACAGGGACCTCGGCCCCCCTCCACTTT.

The V gene is TRBV7-3, the J gene TRBJ2-1, with TRBD2 matching over 8 bases. The germline CDR1 and CDR2 sequences are SGHTA and FQGTGA. CDR3 length: 15 residues. V lost 4 bases, J lost 9 bases, and 11 bases stayed unmatched. The CDR3 region has the DNA TGTGCCAGCAGCTCGGGAGGCGGGGGGCAGTCTGAGCAGTTCTTC. The encoded protein is CASSSGGGGQSEQFF.

The chain couples TRBV3-1 (or the pseudogene TRBV3-2) to TRBJ1-6; D call uncertain. Germline loops: CDR1 LGHDT, CDR2 YNNKEL (reference sequence). V dropped 0 bases and J dropped 8 bases, with 11 bases sitting between them. This CDR3 is 15 amino acids long. CDR3 sequence (DNA): TGTGCCAGCAGCCAAGAAAATTGGGGAGATTCACCCCTCCACTTT. This gives the protein CASSQENWGDSPLHF.